Below are 8 T cell receptor beta chains sequenced from a single sample in a study of T cells in Graves' hyperthyroidism and ophthalmopathy. Researchers amplified the TCR beta CDR3 regions from RNA transcripts. The primer set for the first-round RT-PCR of the TCR CDR3 was HTBI. One entry per CDR3 protein, called by TCRdb with MiXCR from the multiplex PCR reads. This table holds around 420,000 distinct CDR3 sequences, roughly 13% found once. The sequenced material came from blood. All receptors derive from a woman under 30 with Graves' hyperthyroidism.

The rearrangement uses TRBV2 and TRBJ2-3; no clear D. Germline CDR1 is SNHLY and CDR2 is FYNNEI. The CDR3 is 14 residues long. The ends were cut back, 1 base at V and 0 bases at J, with 5 bases in the middle. The CDR3 here is CASSEGLSTDTQYF. The CDR3 region has the DNA TGTGCCAGCAGTGAAGGCCTAAGCACAGATACGCAGTATTTT.

There are many counts of this clonotype. The chain recombines TRBV20-1 with TRBJ1-4; D might be TRBD1 (5 bases). The V end was cut by 5 bases, the J end by 0 bases, with 13 bases between. There are 15 residues in the CDR3. Per the germline V gene, CDR1 is DFQATT and CDR2 is SNEGSKA (reference sequence). In DNA, the CDR3 is TGCAGTGCTCGAACCCAGGGTTCAACTAATGAAAAACTGTTTTTT. This codes for CSARTQGSTNEKLFF.

The chain uses TRBV2 and TRBJ1-2; D unclear. Trimming took off 4 bases at V and 1 base at J, with 10 bases between the two ends. CDR1 SNHLY and CDR2 FYNNEI come from the germline V gene. The CDR3 runs to 14 residues. Here the CDR3 reads CASSGFRNNYGYTF. Written as DNA, the CDR3 is TGTGCCAGCAGTGGATTCAGGAATAACTATGGCTACACCTTC. The whole variable domain, filled in from reference TRBV2 and TRBJ1-2, reads EPEVTQTPSHQVTQMGQEVILRCVPISNHLYFYWYRQILGQKVEFLVSFYNNEISEKSEIFDDQFSVERPDGSNFTLKIRSTKLEDSAMYFCASSGFRNNYGYTFGSGTRLTVV.

Only a few counts were recorded for this clonotype. V usage is TRBV19 and J usage is TRBJ2-5, with D tentatively TRBD1 (7 bases). This CDR3 has 15 amino acids. V lost 3 bases and J lost 5, with 16 bases in between. CDR1 and CDR2 (germline): LNHDA, SQIVND (reference sequence). This chain's CDR3 is CASSIYGGGKETQYF. The DNA for the CDR3 is TGTGCCAGTAGTATCTACGGAGGGGGCAAGGAGACCCAGTACTTC. Full variable domain (rest looked up from reference TRBV19 and TRBJ2-5): DGGITQSPKYLFRKEGQNVTLSCEQNLNHDAMYWYRQDPGQGLRLIYYSQIVNDFQKGDIAEGYSVSREKKESFPLTVTSAQKNPTAFYLCASSIYGGGKETQYFGPGTRLLVL.

This clonotype was found many times. J is TRBJ2-5 and V is TRBV28; 7 nucleotides match TRBD2. Per germline, CDR1 MDHEN and CDR2 SYDVKM. There are 14 residues in the CDR3. V gave up 8 bases and J gave up 5 bases; unmatched junction bases: 11. The CDR3 DNA reads as TGTGCCAGCGGGAGGGCGATTAAGCGGGAGACCCAGTACTTC. As protein: CASGRAIKRETQYF. Filled out from reference TRBV28 and TRBJ2-5, the complete variable domain reads DVKVTQSSRYLVKRTGEKVFLECVQDMDHENMFWYRQDPGLGLRLIYFSYDVKMKEKGDIPEGYSVSREKKERFSLILESASTNQTSMYLCASGRAIKRETQYFGPGTRLLVL.

This chain joins TRBV12-3 or TRBV12-4 and TRBJ2-3, with 12 bases fitting TRBD2. The CDR3 loop spans 18 amino acids. Germline trimming cut 1 base from V and 4 bases from J; bases unmatched to any gene: 9. This CDR3 reads CASSLEPLTSGRPDTQYF. CDR3 bases: TGTGCCAGCAGTTTAGAGCCCCTCACTAGCGGGAGGCCAGATACGCAGTATTTT.

This clonotype has more than one count but fewer than ten. The rearrangement uses TRBV27 and TRBJ1-1; D not certain. CDR3 length: 17 residues. Germline V lookup: CDR1 MNHEY, CDR2 SMNVEV (reference sequence). Trimming cost V 4 bases and J 11 bases, with 29 bases left between them. CDR3 sequence reads: CASSSLPVRVGFSDAFF. CDR3 bases: TGTGCCAGCAGTTCCCTGCCGGTCCGGGTGGGTTTCTCCGACGCTTTCTTT.

The chain couples TRBV15 to TRBJ2-3, with D possibly matching TRBD1 (7 bases). Germline V lookup: CDR1 LNHNV, CDR2 YYDKDF (reference sequence). CDR3 length: 13 amino acids. V lost 1 base and J 10 bases, leaving 12 bases between the germline ends. The CDR3 DNA follows: TGTGCCACCAGCAGAGCTCAGGGGGGTTCGCAGTATTTT. Translation: CATSRAQGGSQYF.